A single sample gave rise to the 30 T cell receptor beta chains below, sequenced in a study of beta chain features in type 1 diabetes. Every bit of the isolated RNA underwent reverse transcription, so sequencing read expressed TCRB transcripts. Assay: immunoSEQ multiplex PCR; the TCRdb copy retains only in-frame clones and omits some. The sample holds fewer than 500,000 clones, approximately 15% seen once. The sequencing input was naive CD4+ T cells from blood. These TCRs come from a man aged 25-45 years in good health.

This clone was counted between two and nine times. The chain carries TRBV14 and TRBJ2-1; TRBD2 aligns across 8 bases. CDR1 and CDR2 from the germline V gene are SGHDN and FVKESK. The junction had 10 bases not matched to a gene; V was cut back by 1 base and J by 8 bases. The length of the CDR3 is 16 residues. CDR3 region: CASSQGVLAAGDEQFF. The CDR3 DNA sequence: TGTGCCAGCAGCCAAGGAGTACTAGCGGCTGGGGATGAGCAGTTCTTC.

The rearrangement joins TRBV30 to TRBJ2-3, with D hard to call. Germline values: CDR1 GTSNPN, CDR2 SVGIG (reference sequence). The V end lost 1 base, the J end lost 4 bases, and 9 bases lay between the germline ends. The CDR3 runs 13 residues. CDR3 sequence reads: CAWSEAAPDTQYF. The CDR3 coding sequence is TGTGCCTGGAGTGAGGCGGCGCCAGATACGCAGTATTTT.

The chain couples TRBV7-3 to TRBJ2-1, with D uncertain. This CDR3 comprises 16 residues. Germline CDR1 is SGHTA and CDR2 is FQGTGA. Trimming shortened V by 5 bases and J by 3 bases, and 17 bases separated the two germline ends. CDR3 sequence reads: CASSLHQGPYYNEQFF. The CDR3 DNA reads TGTGCCAGCAGCCTACACCAAGGCCCCTACTACAATGAGCAGTTCTTC.

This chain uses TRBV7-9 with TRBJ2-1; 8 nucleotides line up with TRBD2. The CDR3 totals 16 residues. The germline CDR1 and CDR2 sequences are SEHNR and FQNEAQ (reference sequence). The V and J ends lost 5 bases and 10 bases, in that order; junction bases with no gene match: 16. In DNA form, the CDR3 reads TGTGCCAGCAGCGAAGGAACGGGGACTAGGGGTAGAGAGCAGTTCTTC. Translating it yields CASSEGTGTRGREQFF.

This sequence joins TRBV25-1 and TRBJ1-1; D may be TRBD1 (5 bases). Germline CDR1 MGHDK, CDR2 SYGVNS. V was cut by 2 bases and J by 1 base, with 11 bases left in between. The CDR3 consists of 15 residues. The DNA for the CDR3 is TGTGCCAGCAGTGAACCAGGGTACAGGAACACTGAAGCTTTCTTT. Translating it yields CASSEPGYRNTEAFF.

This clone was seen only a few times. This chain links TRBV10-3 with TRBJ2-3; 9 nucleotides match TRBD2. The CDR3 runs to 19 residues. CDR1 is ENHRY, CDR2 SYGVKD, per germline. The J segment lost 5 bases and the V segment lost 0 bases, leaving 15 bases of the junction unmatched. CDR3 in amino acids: CAISESLPGAAGGRDTQYF. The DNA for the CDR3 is TGTGCCATCAGTGAGTCGCTTCCGGGGGCAGCGGGGGGCCGAGATACGCAGTATTTT.

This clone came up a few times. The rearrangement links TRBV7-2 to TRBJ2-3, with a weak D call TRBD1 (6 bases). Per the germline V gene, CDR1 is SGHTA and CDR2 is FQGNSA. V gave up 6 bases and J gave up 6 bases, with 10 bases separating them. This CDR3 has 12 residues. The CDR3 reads CASRQGSDTQYF. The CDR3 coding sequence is TGTGCCAGCAGACAGGGTTCCGATACGCAGTATTTT. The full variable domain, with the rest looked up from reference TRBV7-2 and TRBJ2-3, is GAGVSQSPSNKVTEKGKDVELRCDPISGHTALYWYRQSLGQGLEFLIYFQGNSAPDKSGLPSDRFSAERTGGSVSTLTIQRTQQEDSAVYLCASRQGSDTQYFGPGTRLTVL.

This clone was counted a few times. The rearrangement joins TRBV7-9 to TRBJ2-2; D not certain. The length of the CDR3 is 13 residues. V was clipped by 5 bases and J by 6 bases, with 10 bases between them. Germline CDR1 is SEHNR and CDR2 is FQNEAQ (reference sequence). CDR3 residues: CASSIDKPGELFF. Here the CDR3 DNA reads TGTGCCAGCAGCATTGACAAACCCGGGGAGCTGTTTTTT. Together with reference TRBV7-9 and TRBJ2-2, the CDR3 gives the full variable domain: DTGVSQNPRHKITKRGQNVTFRCDPISEHNRLYWYRQTLGQGPEFLTYFQNEAQLEKSRLLSDRFSAERPKGSFSTLEIQRTEQGDSAMYLCASSIDKPGELFFGEGSRLTVL.

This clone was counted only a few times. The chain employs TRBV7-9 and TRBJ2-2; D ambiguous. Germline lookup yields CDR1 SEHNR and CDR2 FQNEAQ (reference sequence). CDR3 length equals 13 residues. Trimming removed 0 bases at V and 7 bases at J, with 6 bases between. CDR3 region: CASSLAESGELFF. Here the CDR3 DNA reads TGTGCCAGCAGCTTAGCCGAGAGCGGGGAGCTGTTTTTT.

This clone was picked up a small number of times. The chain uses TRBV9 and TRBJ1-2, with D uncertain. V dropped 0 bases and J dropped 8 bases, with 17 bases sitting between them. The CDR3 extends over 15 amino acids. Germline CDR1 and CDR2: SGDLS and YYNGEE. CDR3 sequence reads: CASSVDQGPYVGYTF. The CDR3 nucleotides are TGTGCCAGCAGCGTAGATCAAGGGCCTTACGTGGGCTACACCTTC.

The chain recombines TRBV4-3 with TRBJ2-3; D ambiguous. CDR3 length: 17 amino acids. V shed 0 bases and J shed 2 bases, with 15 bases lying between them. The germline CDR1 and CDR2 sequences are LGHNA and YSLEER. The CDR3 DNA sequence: TGCGCCAGCAGCCAAGATAGCCAGCGTTTATCCACAGATACGCAGTATTTT. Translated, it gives CASSQDSQRLSTDTQYF.

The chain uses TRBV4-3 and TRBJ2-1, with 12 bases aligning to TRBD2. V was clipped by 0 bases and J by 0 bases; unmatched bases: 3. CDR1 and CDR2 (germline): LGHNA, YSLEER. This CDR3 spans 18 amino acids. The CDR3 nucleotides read TGCGCCAGCAGCCAAGAAGGACTAGCGGGGAGCTCCTACAATGAGCAGTTCTTC. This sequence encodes CASSQEGLAGSSYNEQFF.

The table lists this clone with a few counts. The CDR3 sequence is CAWSVRSRWETQYF. In DNA form, the CDR3 reads TGTGCCTGGAGTGTACGGAGCCGTTGGGAGACCCAGTACTTC. This rearrangement joins TRBV30 to TRBJ2-5; D gene uncertain. The germline gives CDR1 GTSNPN, CDR2 SVGIG (reference sequence). This CDR3 has 14 amino acids. The V end lost 0 bases, the J end lost 5 bases, and 13 bases lay between the germline ends.

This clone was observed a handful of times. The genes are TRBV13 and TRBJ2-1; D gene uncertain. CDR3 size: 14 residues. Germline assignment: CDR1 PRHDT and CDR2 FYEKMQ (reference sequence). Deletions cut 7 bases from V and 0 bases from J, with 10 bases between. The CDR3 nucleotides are TGTGCCAGCAATGGATTGCGCTCCTACAATGAGCAGTTCTTC. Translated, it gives CASNGLRSYNEQFF.

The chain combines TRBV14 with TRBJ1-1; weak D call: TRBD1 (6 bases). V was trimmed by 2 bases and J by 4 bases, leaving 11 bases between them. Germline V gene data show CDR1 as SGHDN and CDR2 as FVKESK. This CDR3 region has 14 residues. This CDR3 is CASSQQTGSTEAFF. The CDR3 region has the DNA TGTGCCAGCAGCCAACAGACAGGTAGCACTGAAGCTTTCTTT.

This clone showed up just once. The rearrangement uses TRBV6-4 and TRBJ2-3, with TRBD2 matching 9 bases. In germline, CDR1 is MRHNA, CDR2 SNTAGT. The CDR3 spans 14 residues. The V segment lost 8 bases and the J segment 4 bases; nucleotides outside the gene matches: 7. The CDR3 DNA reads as TGTGCCAGCTTGGATCGACTAGCGGCAGATACGCAGTATTTT. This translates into CASLDRLAADTQYF.

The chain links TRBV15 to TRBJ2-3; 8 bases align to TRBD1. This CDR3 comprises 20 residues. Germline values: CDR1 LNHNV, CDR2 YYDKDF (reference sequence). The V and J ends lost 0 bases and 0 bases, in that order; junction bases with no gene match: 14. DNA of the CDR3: TGTGCCACCAGCAGAGATCTCTGGGACAGGCCCCTGGCTAGCACAGATACGCAGTATTTT. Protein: CATSRDLWDRPLASTDTQYF. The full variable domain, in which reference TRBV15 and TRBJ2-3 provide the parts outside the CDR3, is DAMVIQNPRYQVTQFGKPVTLSCSQTLNHNVMYWYQQKSSQAPKLLFHYYDKDFNNEADTPDNFQSRRPNTSFCFLDIRSPGLGDTAMYLCATSRDLWDRPLASTDTQYFGPGTRLTVL.

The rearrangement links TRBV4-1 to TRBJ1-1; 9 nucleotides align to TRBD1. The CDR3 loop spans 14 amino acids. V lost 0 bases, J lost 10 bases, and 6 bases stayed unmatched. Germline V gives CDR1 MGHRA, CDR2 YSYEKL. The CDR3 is CASSQEIEGQGAFF. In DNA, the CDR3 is TGCGCCAGCAGCCAAGAAATTGAGGGACAGGGAGCTTTCTTT.

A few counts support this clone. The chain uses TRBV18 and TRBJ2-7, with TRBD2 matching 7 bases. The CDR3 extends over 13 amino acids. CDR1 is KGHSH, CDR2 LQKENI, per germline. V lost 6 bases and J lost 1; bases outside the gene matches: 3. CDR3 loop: CASSRGGSYEQYV. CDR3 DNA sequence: TGTGCCAGCTCTCGGGGAGGGTCCTACGAGCAGTACGTC.

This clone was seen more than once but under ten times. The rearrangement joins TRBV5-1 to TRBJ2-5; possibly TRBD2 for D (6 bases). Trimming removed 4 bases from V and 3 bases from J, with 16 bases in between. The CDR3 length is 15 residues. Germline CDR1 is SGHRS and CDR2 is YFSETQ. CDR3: CASSLGGTGKETQYF. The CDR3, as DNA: TGCGCCAGCAGCCTTGGAGGGACTGGAAAAGAGACCCAGTACTTC. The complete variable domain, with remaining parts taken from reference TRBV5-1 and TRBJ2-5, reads KAGVTQTPRYLIKTRGQQVTLSCSPISGHRSVSWYQQTPGQGLQFLFEYFSETQRNKGNFPGRFSGRQFSNSRSEMNVSTLELGDSALYLCASSLGGTGKETQYFGPGTRLLVL.

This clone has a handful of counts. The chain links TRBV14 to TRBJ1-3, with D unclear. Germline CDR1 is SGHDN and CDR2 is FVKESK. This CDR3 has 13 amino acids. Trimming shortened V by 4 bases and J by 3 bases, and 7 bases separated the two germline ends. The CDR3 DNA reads TGTGCCAGCAGCCCGCAGGTTGGAAACACCATATATTTT. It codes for CASSPQVGNTIYF.

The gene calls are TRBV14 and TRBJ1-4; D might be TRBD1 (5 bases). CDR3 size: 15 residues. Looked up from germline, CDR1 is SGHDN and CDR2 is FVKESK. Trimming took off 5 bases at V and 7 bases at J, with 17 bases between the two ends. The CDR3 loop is CASSARGPVGEKLFF. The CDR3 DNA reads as TGTGCCAGCAGCGCCCGGGGCCCGGTCGGTGAAAAACTGTTTTTT.

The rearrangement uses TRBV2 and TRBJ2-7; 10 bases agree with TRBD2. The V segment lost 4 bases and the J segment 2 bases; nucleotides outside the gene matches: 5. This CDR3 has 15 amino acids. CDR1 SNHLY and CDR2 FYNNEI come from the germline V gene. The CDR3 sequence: CASSVGAGGPYEQYV. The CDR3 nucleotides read TGTGCCAGCAGTGTAGGAGCGGGAGGGCCCTACGAGCAGTACGTC.

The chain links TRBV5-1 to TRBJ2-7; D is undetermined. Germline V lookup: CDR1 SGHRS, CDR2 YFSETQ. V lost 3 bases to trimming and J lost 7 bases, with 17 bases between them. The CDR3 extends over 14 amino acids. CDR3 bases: TGCGCCAGCAGCTCGCGGACCCGGCCATGGGAGCAGTACTTC. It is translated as CASSSRTRPWEQYF.

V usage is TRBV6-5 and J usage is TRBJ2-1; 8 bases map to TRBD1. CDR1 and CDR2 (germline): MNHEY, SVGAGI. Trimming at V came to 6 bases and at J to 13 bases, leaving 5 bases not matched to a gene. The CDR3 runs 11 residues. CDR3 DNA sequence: TGTGCCAGCAGCCCGGGACAGGCCCAGTTCTTC. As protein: CASSPGQAQFF.

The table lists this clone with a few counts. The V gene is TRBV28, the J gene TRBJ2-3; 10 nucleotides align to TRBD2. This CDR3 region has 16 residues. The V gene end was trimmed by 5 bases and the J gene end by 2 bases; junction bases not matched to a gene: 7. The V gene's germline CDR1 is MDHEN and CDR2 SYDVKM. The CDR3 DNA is TGTGCCAGCAGTCACGCTAGCGGGGGCCACACAGATACGCAGTATTTT. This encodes CASSHASGGHTDTQYF.

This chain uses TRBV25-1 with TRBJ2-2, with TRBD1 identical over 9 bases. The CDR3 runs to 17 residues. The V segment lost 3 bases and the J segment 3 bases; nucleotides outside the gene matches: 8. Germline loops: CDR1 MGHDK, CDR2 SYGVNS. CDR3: CASSDPYRGRDTGELFF. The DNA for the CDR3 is TGTGCCAGCAGTGACCCCTACAGGGGGCGAGACACCGGGGAGCTGTTTTTT.

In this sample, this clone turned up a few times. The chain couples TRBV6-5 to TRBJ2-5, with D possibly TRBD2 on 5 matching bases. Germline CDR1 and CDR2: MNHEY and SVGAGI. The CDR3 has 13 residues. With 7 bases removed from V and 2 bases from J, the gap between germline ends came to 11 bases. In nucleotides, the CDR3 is TGTGCCAGCAAAAGCGGCTCTCAAGAGACCCAGTACTTC. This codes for CASKSGSQETQYF.

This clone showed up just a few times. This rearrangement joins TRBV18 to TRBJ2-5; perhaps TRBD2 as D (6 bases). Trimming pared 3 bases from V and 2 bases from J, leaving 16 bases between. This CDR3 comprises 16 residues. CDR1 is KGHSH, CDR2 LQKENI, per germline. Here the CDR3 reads CASSPLALLKQETQYF. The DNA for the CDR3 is TGTGCCAGCTCACCGCTAGCGTTACTGAAGCAAGAGACCCAGTACTTC.

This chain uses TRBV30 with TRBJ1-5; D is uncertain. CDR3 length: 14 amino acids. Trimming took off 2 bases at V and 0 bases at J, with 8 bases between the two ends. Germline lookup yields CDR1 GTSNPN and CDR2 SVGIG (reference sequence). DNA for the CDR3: TGTGCCTGGAGTTCTGGCCTTAGCAATCAGCCCCAGCATTTT. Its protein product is CAWSSGLSNQPQHF.